Each of the 19 T cell receptor beta chains below was sequenced from the same sample in a study of technical replicates of blood from a handful of donors. This table comes from immunoSEQ multiplex PCR, and its TCRdb copy is limited to in-frame clones, with some not included. The sample consists of tens of thousands of clones, approximately 90% of them appearing once. The sequencing input was PBMCs. The source is a human donor in good health. Some clones in this sample may be carry-over from other donors' samples.

The chain joins TRBV2 to TRBJ1-5; D unclear. CDR3 size: 14 residues. Germline-derived CDR1 and CDR2 are SNHLY and FYNNEI. The V gene lost 4 bases and the J gene lost 3 bases, with 10 bases spanning the gap. DNA for the CDR3: TGTGCCAGCAGTGTTAAGAGGAACAATCAGCCCCAGCATTTT. It translates to CASSVKRNNQPQHF.

This chain joins TRBV7-3 and TRBJ2-7; 11 bases agree with TRBD2. The CDR3 consists of 15 residues. Trimming cost V 5 bases and J 1 base; bases outside gene matches: 4. CDR1 SGHTA and CDR2 FQGTGA come from the germline V gene. The CDR3 coding sequence is TGTGCCAGCAGCCCAAGACTAGCGGGGTCCTACGAGCAGTACTTC. Protein product: CASSPRLAGSYEQYF.

This chain links TRBV9 with TRBJ2-5, with a weak D call TRBD2 (5 bases). Trimming shortened V by 3 bases and J by 2 bases, and 11 bases separated the two germline ends. The CDR3 spans 14 residues. CDR1 and CDR2 (germline): SGDLS, YYNGEE. The CDR3 reads CASSALAAQETQYF. DNA of the CDR3: TGTGCCAGCAGCGCTCTAGCAGCGCAAGAGACCCAGTACTTC.

Comment on this clone: The sample holds other DNA sequences that translate to the same CDR3. This chain joins TRBV5-1 and TRBJ2-7; 7 positions agree with TRBD1. CDR3 length: 15 amino acids. With V trimmed by 0 bases and J by 1 base, 4 bases remained unmatched. Per the germline V gene, CDR1 is SGHRS and CDR2 is YFSETQ. The CDR3 reads CASSLGGGPSYEQYF. CDR3 bases: TGCGCCAGCAGCTTGGGAGGGGGCCCTTCCTACGAGCAGTACTTC.

The J gene is TRBJ2-7, the V gene TRBV5-1; 8 nucleotides line up with TRBD1. The CDR3 runs to 15 residues. Germline V gene sequence: CDR1 SGHRS, CDR2 YFSETQ. The junction had 11 bases not matched to a gene; V was cut back by 3 bases and J by 6 bases. Written as DNA, the CDR3 is TGCGCCAGCAGCTGGGAAGGACAGGGCGGCGGCGAGCAGTACTTC. Translated, it gives CASSWEGQGGGEQYF.

The rearrangement links TRBV4-1 to TRBJ1-5; D may be TRBD1 (6 bases). This CDR3 has 16 residues. The ends were cut back, 3 bases at V and 1 base at J, with 13 bases in the middle. Germline V gene sequence: CDR1 MGHRA, CDR2 YSYEKL. CDR3 protein: CASSQGQGLSNQPQHF. CDR3 DNA: TGCGCCAGCAGCCAGGGGCAGGGGTTGAGCAATCAGCCCCAGCATTTT.

The chain links TRBV4-3 to TRBJ2-7; 7 bases map to TRBD2. V lost 4 bases, J lost 8 bases, and 8 bases stayed unmatched. Looked up from germline, CDR1 is LGHNA and CDR2 is YSLEER. This CDR3 has 13 amino acids. CDR3 region: CASSRLALPQQYF. The CDR3, as DNA: TGCGCCAGCAGCCGACTAGCACTCCCGCAGCAGTACTTC.

The gene calls are TRBV4-2 and TRBJ2-7; 8 nucleotides align to TRBD1. Looked up from germline, CDR1 is LGHNA and CDR2 is YNFKEQ. This CDR3 region has 16 residues. V was clipped by 1 base and J by 2 bases; unmatched bases: 7. The CDR3 reads CASSQGPGQAPYEQYF. CDR3 nucleotides: TGTGCCAGCAGCCAAGGGCCGGGACAGGCGCCCTACGAGCAGTACTTC.

The rearrangement joins TRBV7-9 to TRBJ1-5; D unclear. Germline CDR1 reads SEHNR; CDR2 reads FQNEAQ (reference sequence). Trimming pared 6 bases from V and 5 bases from J, leaving 17 bases between. The CDR3 is 15 amino acids. The chain's CDR3 is CASSRLDSRDQPQHF. The CDR3, as DNA: TGTGCCAGCAGTCGACTCGACTCGAGGGATCAGCCCCAGCATTTT. Using reference TRBV7-9 and TRBJ1-5 for the parts outside the CDR3, the full variable domain is DTGVSQNPRHKITKRGQNVTFRCDPISEHNRLYWYRQTLGQGPEFLTYFQNEAQLEKSRLLSDRFSAERPKGSFSTLEIQRTEQGDSAMYLCASSRLDSRDQPQHFGDGTRLSIL.

The chain is built from TRBV18 and TRBJ1-4; D possibly corresponds to TRBD1 (6 bases). The CDR3 covers 15 residues. The ends were cut back, 1 base at V and 8 bases at J, with 14 bases in the middle. CDR1 is KGHSH, CDR2 LQKENI, per germline. The CDR3 here is CASSPRPGVGEKLFF. The DNA for the CDR3 is TGTGCCAGCTCACCACGTCCAGGGGTCGGGGAAAAACTGTTTTTT.

This clone was counted only a few times. The chain joins TRBV5-4 to TRBJ2-7; TRBD2 matches 9 bases. CDR1 and CDR2 (germline): SGHNT, YYREEE (reference sequence). V gave up 4 bases and J gave up 4 bases; unmatched junction bases: 9. The CDR3 is 15 amino acids. CDR3 protein: CASSPAGTSKYEQYF. The CDR3 DNA sequence: TGTGCCAGCAGCCCCGCCGGGACTAGCAAATACGAGCAGTACTTC.

V is TRBV4-2 and J is TRBJ2-7; TRBD1 matches at 7 bases. This CDR3 has 17 amino acids. V was clipped by 0 bases and J by 6 bases; unmatched bases: 14. In germline, CDR1 is LGHNA, CDR2 YNFKEQ. The CDR3 here is CASSQEGTGRGRTEQYF. For the CDR3, the DNA is TGTGCCAGCAGCCAAGAGGGGACGGGAAGGGGGCGCACCGAGCAGTACTTC.

This chain connects TRBV2 to TRBJ2-3; tentatively, D is TRBD2 (6 bases). V was shortened by 6 bases and J by 0 bases, with 10 bases between the two germline ends. The CDR3 loop spans 14 amino acids. The germline V gene encodes CDR1 SNHLY and CDR2 FYNNEI. The CDR3 DNA is TGTGCCAGCAGCGTAGCGGAAAGCACAGATACGCAGTATTTT. Its protein is CASSVAESTDTQYF. The complete variable domain, with remaining parts taken from reference TRBV2 and TRBJ2-3, reads EPEVTQTPSHQVTQMGQEVILRCVPISNHLYFYWYRQILGQKVEFLVSFYNNEISEKSEIFDDQFSVERPDGSNFTLKIRSTKLEDSAMYFCASSVAESTDTQYFGPGTRLTVL.

The chain links TRBV6-5 to TRBJ2-1, with a weak D call TRBD2 (5 bases). CDR1 is MNHEY and CDR2 is SVGAGI in the germline V gene. Trimming took 0 bases from V and 9 from J, leaving 12 bases between them. This CDR3 spans 14 amino acids. The CDR3 is CASSYSRTVPEQFF. The CDR3 DNA follows: TGTGCCAGCAGTTACTCACGGACTGTACCTGAGCAGTTCTTC.

V gene TRBV7-8 combines with J gene TRBJ2-3; 8 bases are shared with TRBD1. J was trimmed by 5 bases and V by 5 bases; bases with no gene match: 6. CDR3 length equals 14 residues. CDR1 SGHVS and CDR2 FQNEAQ come from the germline V gene. CDR3 DNA: TGTGCCAGCAGCATCGGACAGGGTGGAGATACGCAGTATTTT. This translates into CASSIGQGGDTQYF.

The V and J genes are TRBV6-5 and TRBJ2-5; 8 bases align to TRBD2. V shed 0 bases and J 5 bases; nucleotides not matched to a gene: 8. The germline CDR1 and CDR2 sequences are MNHEY and SVGAGI. The CDR3 contains 16 residues. The CDR3 protein is CASSYSGTRGAETQYF. The CDR3 DNA follows: TGTGCCAGCAGTTACTCCGGGACTAGAGGAGCTGAGACCCAGTACTTC.

This clone was observed once. The CDR3 DNA sequence: TGTGCCAGCAGCTTGGGGTCCGGTCGGGGTCACAACGAGCAGTACTTC. This encodes CASSLGSGRGHNEQYF. The chain employs TRBV5-6 and TRBJ2-7, with D perhaps TRBD2 (5 bases). The CDR3 is 16 residues long. V lost 0 bases and J lost 5, with 18 bases in between. Germline V gives CDR1 SGHDT, CDR2 YYEEEE. Full variable domain (missing parts from reference TRBV5-6 and TRBJ2-7): DAGVTQSPTHLIKTRGQQVTLRCSPKSGHDTVSWYQQALGQGPQFIFQYYEEEERQRGNFPDRFSGHQFPNYSSELNVNALLLGDSALYLCASSLGSGRGHNEQYFGPGTRLTVT.

J is TRBJ2-3 and V is TRBV19; 13 nucleotides align to TRBD2. CDR3 length: 13 residues. The germline CDR1 and CDR2 sequences are LNHDA and SQIVND (reference sequence). V shed 5 bases and J 10 bases; nucleotides not matched to a gene: 3. For the CDR3, the DNA is TGTGCCAGTAGTCCAACTAGCGGGGGGGCGCAGTATTTT. Its protein product is CASSPTSGGAQYF.

The chain uses TRBV4-3 and TRBJ1-3, with a weak D call TRBD1 (6 bases). This CDR3 spans 16 amino acids. V lost 6 bases and J 0 bases, leaving 15 bases between the germline ends. Germline V gene sequence: CDR1 LGHNA, CDR2 YSLEER. This chain's CDR3 is CASSPWTVNSGNTIYF. Written as DNA, the CDR3 is TGCGCCAGCAGTCCTTGGACAGTTAACTCTGGAAACACCATATATTTT.